This paragraph reports one T cell receptor (beta chain). Antigen: not known. Amplification yielded TCR beta CDR3 regions, with RNA transcripts as the source. The HTBI primer set served for first-round RT-PCR of the TCR CDR3. TCRdb redid the calling of the multiplex PCR reads with MiXCR, one entry per CDR3 protein. The top ten clones hold less than 8.5% of a sample with about 700,000 distinct CDR3 sequences, approximately 42% of them seen once. Investigators excluded patients with uncontrolled infection, other autoimmune disease, pregnancy or lactation. These data originate in a study of T cells in Graves' hyperthyroidism and ophthalmopathy. General observations from the study: Using 13 V-J features, a model discriminated ophthalmopathy from stable hyperthyroidism. For ophthalmopathy, model prediction preceded onset by a median around six months. Blood shared most expanded thyroid clonotypes above 0.001.

This TCR was sampled from an adult man with Graves' disease, either hyperthyroidism or ophthalmopathy (not recorded which). Sample: peripheral blood or thyroid tissue (not recorded which).

The CDR3 protein is CASMTAPGQGGYGYTF. The DNA for the CDR3 is TGCGCCAGCATGACCGCACCGGGACAGGGAGGCTATGGCTACACCTTC. This chain uses TRBV5-1 with TRBJ1-2; 9 nucleotides align to TRBD1. This CDR3 spans 16 amino acids. Germline CDR1 and CDR2: SGHRS and YFSETQ. Trimming cost V 6 bases and J 4 bases; bases outside gene matches: 13.